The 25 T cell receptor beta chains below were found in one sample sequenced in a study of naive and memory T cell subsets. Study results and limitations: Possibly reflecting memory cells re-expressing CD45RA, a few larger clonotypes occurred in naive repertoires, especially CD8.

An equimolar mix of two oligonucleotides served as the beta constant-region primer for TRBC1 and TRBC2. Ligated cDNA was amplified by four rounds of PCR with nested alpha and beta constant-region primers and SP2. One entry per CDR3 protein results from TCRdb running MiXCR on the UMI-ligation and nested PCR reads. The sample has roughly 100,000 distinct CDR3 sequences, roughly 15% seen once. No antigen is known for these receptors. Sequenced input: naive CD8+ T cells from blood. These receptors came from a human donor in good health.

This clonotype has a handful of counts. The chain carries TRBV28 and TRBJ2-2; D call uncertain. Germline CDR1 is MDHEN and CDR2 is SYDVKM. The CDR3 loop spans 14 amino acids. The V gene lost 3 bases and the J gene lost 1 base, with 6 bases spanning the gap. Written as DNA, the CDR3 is TGTGCCAGCAGTTTTCAGTTGAACACCGGGGAGCTGTTTTTT. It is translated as CASSFQLNTGELFF.

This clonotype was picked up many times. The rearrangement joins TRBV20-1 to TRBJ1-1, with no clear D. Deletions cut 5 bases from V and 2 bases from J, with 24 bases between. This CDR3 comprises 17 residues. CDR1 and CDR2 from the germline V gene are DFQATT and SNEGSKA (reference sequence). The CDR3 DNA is TGCAGTGCTTCCGACCTTGAGACCACCGGGTATAACACTGAAGCTTTCTTT. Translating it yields CSASDLETTGYNTEAFF.

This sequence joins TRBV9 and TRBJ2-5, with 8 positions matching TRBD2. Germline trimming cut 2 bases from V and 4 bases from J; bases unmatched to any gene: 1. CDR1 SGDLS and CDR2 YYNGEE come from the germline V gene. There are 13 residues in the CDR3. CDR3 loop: CASSVSGGETQYF. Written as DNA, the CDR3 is TGTGCCAGCAGCGTGAGCGGGGGAGAGACCCAGTACTTC.

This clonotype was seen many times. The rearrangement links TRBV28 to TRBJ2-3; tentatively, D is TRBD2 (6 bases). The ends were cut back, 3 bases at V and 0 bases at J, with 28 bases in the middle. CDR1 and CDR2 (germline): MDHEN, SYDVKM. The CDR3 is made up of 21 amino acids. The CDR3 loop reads CASSFSITPSPGEHSTDTQYF. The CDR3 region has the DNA TGTGCCAGCAGTTTTTCGATAACCCCCTCGCCGGGGGAGCATAGCACAGATACGCAGTATTTT.

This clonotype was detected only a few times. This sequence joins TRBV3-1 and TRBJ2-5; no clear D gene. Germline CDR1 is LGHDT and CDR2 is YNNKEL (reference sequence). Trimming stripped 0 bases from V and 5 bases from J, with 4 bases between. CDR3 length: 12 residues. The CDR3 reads CASSQEGETQYF. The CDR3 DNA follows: TGTGCCAGCAGCCAAGAGGGGGAGACCCAGTACTTC.

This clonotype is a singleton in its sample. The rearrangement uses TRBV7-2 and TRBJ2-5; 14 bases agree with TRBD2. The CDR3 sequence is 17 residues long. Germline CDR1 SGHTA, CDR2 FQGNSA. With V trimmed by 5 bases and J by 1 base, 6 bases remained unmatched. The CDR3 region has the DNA TGTGCCAGCAGCACCCGACTAGCGGGGGGGATCCAAGAGACCCAGTACTTC. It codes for CASSTRLAGGIQETQYF.

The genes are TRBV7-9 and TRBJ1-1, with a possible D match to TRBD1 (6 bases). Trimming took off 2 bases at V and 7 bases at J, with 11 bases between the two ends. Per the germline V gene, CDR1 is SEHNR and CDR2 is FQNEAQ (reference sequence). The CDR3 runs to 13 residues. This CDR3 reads CASSLLEGVEAFF. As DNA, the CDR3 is TGTGCCAGCAGCTTACTGGAGGGGGTTGAAGCTTTCTTT.

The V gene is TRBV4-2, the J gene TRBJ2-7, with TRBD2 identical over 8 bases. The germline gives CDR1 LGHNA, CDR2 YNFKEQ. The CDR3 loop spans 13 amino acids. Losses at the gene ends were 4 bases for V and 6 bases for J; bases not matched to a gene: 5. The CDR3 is CASSRGGSSEQYF. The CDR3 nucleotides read TGTGCCAGCAGCCGCGGGGGGTCAAGCGAGCAGTACTTC.

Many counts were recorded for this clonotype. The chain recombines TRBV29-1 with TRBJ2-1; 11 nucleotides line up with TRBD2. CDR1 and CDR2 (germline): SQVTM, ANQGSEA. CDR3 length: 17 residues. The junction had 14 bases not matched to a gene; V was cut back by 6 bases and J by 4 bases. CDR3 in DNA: TGCAGCGTCAAGCTTCCTTCCTCTAGCGGGGGGTACAATGAGCAGTTCTTC. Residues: CSVKLPSSSGGYNEQFF.

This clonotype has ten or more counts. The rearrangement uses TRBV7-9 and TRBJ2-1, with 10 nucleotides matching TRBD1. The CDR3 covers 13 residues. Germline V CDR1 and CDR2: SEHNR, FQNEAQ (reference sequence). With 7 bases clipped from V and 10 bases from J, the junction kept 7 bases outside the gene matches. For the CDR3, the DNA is TGTGCCAGCATCACTGGGACAGGGGTCGAGCAGTTCTTC. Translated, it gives CASITGTGVEQFF. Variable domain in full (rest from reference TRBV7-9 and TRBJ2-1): DTGVSQNPRHKITKRGQNVTFRCDPISEHNRLYWYRQTLGQGPEFLTYFQNEAQLEKSRLLSDRFSAERPKGSFSTLEIQRTEQGDSAMYLCASITGTGVEQFFGPGTRLTVL.

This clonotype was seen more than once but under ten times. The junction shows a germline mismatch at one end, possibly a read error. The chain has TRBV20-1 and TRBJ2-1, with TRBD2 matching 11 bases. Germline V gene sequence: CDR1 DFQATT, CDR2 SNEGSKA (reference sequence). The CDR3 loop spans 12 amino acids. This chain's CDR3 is CSPSGGINEQFF. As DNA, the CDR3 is TGCAGTCCTAGCGGGGGGATCAATGAGCAGTTCTTC.

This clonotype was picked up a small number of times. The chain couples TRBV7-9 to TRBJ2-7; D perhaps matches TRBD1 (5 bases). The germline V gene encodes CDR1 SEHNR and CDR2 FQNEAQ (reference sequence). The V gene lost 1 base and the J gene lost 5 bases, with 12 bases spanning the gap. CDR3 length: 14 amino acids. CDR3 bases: TGTGCCAGCAGCTTAGGAGGCAGGGCCCACGAGCAGTACTTC. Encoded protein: CASSLGGRAHEQYF.

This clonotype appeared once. The CDR3 reads CSAISDANTGELFF. The CDR3 DNA follows: TGCAGTGCTATTTCGGATGCAAACACCGGGGAGCTGTTTTTT. J is TRBJ2-2 and V is TRBV20-1; D remains ambiguous. V was shortened by 4 bases and J by 2 bases, with 11 bases between the two germline ends. The CDR3 is 14 amino acids. From germline, CDR1 is DFQATT and CDR2 SNEGSKA (reference sequence).

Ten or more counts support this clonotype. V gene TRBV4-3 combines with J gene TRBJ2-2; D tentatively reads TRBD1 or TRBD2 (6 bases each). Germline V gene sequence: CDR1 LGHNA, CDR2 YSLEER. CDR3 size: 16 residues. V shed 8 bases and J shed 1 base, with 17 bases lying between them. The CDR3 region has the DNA TGCGCCAGCCATCCGGGCGGGACAATGAACACCGGGGAGCTGTTTTTT. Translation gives CASHPGGTMNTGELFF.

CDR3 region: CASRDRDALDEKLFF. CDR3 in DNA: TGTGCCAGCCGGGACAGGGACGCCTTGGATGAAAAACTGTTTTTT. The chain couples TRBV19 to TRBJ1-4; 9 bases align to TRBD1. The V gene's germline CDR1 is LNHDA and CDR2 SQIVND (reference sequence). The CDR3 runs 15 residues. The V segment lost 9 bases and the J segment 6 bases; nucleotides outside the gene matches: 11. The full variable domain, with the rest looked up from reference TRBV19 and TRBJ1-4, is DGGITQSPKYLFRKEGQNVTLSCEQNLNHDAMYWYRQDPGQGLRLIYYSQIVNDFQKGDIAEGYSVSREKKESFPLTVTSAQKNPTAFYLCASRDRDALDEKLFFGSGTQLSVL.

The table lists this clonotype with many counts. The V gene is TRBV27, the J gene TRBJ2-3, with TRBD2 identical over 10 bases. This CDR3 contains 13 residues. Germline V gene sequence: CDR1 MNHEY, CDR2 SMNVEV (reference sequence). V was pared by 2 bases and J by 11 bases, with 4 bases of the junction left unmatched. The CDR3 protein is CASSLASGRMQYF. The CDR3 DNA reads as TGTGCCAGCAGTTTAGCTAGCGGGAGAATGCAGTATTTT.

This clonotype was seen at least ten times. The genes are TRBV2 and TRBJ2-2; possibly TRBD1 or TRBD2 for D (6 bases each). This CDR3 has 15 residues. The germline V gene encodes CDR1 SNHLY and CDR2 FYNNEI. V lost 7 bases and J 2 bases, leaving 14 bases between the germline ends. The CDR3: CASTSGDSNTGELFF. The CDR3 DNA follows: TGTGCCAGCACCTCAGGGGACTCCAACACCGGGGAGCTGTTTTTT.

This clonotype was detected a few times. CDR3 amino acids: CASSFSPGPSNEKLFF. DNA of the CDR3: TGTGCCAGCAGTTTTTCCCCTGGGCCCTCTAATGAAAAACTGTTTTTT. J is TRBJ1-4 and V is TRBV12-3 or TRBV12-4; D is undetermined. Trimming took 3 bases from V and 3 from J, leaving 14 bases between them. The CDR3 covers 16 residues.

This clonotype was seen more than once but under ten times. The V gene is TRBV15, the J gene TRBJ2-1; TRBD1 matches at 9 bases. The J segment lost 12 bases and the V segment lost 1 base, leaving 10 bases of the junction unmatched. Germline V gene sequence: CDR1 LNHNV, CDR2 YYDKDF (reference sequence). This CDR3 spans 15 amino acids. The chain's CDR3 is CATSRGGQGPVLQFF. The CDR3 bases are TGTGCCACCAGCAGAGGGGGACAGGGTCCCGTACTGCAGTTCTTC.

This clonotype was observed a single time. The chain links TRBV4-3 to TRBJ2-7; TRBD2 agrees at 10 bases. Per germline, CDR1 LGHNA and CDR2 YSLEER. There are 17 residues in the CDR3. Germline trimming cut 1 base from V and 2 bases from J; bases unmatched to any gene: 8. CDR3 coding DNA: TGCGCCAGCAGCCAAGGGGTAGGACTAGCGGATACCTACGAGCAGTACTTC. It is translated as CASSQGVGLADTYEQYF.

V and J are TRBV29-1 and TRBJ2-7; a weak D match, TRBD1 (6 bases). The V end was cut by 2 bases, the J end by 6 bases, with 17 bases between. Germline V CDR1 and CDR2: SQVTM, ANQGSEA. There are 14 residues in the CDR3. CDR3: CSVEYSTTGLEQYF. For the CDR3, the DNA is TGCAGCGTTGAATACTCAACTACAGGGCTCGAGCAGTACTTC.

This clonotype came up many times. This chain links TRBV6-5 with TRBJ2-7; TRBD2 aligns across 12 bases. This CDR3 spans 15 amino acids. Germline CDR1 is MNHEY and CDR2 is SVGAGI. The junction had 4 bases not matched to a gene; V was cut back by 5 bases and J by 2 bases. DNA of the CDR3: TGTGCCAGCAGTGTCCTAGCGGGGGGGCCCTACGAGCAGTACTTC. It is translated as CASSVLAGGPYEQYF.

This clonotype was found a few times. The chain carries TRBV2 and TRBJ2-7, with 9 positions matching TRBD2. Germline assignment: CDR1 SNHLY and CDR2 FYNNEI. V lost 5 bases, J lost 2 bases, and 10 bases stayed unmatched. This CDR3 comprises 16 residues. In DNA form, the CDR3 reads TGTGCCAGCAGTCCTACCCCCTTAGCGGGAGCCTACGAGCAGTACTTC. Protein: CASSPTPLAGAYEQYF.

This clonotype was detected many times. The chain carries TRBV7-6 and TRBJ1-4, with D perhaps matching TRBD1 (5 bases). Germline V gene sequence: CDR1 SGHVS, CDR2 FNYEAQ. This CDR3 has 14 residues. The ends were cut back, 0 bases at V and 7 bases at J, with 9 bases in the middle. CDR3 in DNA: TGTGCCAGCAGCTTAGCGGGGGACCGTGAAAAACTGTTTTTT. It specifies CASSLAGDREKLFF. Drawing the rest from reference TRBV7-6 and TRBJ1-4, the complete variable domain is GAGVSQSPRYKVTKRGQDVALRCDPISGHVSLYWYRQALGQGPEFLTYFNYEAQQDKSGLPNDRFSAERPEGSISTLTIQRTEQRDSAMYRCASSLAGDREKLFFGSGTQLSVL.

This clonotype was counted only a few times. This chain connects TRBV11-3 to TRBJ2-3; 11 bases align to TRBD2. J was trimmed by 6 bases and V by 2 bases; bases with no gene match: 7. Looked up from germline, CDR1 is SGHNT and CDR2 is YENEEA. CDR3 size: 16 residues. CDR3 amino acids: CASSLRLAGGVDTQYF. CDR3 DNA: TGTGCCAGCAGCTTACGGCTAGCGGGAGGAGTCGATACGCAGTATTTT.